This TCR beta chain was identified in a study of shared clonotypes between healthy human individuals. Findings of the study overall: Larger estimated richness was generally seen in naive subsets than in memory subsets. Limited genetic and exposure-history diversity came from having few donors. Among donors, sharing of clonotypes was expected to be affected by sequencing depth.

The CDR3 totals 12 residues. V was trimmed by 3 bases and J by 13 bases, leaving 13 bases between them. Germline loops: CDR1 SGHTA, CDR2 FQGNSA. Profiled with immunoSEQ multiplex PCR; TCRdb holds only in-frame clones, not every one. The sample consists of roughly 2.5 million clones, approximately 94% of them appearing once. With respect to this clone: Its target is unknown.

The sample consisted of naive CD4+ T cells sorted from blood. This sample's subset: CD45RA+ positively selected. This receptor was obtained from a man between 18 and 29 years old in good health. V gene TRBV7-2 combines with J gene TRBJ1-5; possibly TRBD1 for D (5 bases). Here the CDR3 DNA reads TGTGCCAGCAGCTTTATGGGGCGGGGGCAGCATTTT. It translates to CASSFMGRGQHF.